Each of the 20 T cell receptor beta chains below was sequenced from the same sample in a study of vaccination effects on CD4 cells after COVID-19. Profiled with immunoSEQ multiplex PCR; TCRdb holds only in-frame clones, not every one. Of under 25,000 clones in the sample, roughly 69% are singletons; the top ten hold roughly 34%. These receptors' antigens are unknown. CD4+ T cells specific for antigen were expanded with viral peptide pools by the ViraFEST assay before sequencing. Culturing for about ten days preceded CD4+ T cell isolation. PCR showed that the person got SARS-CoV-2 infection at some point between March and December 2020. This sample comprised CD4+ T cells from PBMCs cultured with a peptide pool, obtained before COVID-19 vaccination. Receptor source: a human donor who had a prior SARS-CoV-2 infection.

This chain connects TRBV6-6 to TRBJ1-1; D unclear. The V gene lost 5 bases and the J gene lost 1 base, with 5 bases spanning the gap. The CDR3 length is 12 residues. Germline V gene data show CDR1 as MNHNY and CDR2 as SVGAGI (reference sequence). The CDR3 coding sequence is TGTGCCAGCAGTAACACGAACACTGAAGCTTTCTTT. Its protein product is CASSNTNTEAFF.

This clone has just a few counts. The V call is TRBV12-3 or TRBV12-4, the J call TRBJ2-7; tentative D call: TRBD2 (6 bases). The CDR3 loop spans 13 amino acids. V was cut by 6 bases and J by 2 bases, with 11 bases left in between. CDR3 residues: CASRVAAAYEQYF. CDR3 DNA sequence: TGTGCCAGCAGGGTAGCGGCGGCCTACGAGCAGTACTTC.

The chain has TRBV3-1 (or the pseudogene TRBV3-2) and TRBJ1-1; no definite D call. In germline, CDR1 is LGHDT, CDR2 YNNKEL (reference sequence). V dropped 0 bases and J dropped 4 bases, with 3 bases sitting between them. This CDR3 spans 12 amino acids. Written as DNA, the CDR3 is TGTGCCAGCAGCCAAGAAATCACTGAAGCTTTCTTT. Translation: CASSQEITEAFF.

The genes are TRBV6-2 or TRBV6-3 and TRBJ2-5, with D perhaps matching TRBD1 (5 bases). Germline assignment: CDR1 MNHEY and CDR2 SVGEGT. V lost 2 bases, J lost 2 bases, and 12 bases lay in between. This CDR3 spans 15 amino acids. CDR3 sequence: CASSYHRTRQETQYF. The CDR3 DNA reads TGTGCCAGCAGTTACCATCGGACACGGCAAGAGACCCAGTACTTC.

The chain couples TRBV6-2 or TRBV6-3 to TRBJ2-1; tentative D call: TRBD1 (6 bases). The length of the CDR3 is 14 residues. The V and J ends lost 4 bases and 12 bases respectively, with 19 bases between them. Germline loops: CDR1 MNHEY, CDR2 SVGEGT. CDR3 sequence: CASSLRTDEWWQFF. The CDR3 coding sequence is TGTGCCAGCAGTTTGAGGACAGACGAATGGTGGCAGTTCTTC.

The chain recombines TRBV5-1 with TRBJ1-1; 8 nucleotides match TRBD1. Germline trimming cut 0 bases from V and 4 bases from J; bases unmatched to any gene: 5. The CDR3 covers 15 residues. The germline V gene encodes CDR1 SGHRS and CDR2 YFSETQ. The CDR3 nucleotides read TGCGCCAGCAGCTTGGACGGACAGGGAGGCACTGAAGCTTTCTTT. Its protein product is CASSLDGQGGTEAFF.

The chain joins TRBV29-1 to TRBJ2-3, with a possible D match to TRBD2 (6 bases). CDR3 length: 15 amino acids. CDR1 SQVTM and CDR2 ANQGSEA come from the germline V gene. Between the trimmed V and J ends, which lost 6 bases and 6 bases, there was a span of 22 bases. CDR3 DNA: TGCAGCGTCACAGGAGGGCGGGTGGCGAAGGATACGCAGTATTTT. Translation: CSVTGGRVAKDTQYF.

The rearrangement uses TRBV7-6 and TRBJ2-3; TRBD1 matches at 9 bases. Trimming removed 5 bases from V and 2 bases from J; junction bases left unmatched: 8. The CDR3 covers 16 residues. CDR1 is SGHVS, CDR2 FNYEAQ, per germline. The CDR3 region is CASSRRTGVLTDTQYF. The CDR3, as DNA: TGTGCCAGCAGCCGGCGGACAGGGGTACTCACAGATACGCAGTATTTT.

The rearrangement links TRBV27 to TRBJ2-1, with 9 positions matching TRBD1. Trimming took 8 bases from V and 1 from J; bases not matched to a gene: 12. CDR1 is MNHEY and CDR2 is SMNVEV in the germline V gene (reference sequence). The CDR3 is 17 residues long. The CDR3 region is CASQDRGVGISYNEQFF. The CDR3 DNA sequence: TGTGCCAGCCAGGACAGGGGAGTTGGGATATCCTACAATGAGCAGTTCTTC.

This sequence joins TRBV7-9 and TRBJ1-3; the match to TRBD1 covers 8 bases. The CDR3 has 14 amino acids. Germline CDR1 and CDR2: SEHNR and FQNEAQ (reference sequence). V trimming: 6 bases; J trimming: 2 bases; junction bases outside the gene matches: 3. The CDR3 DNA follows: TGTGCCAGCAGGTTGACAGGGGCTGGAAACACCATATATTTT. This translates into CASRLTGAGNTIYF.

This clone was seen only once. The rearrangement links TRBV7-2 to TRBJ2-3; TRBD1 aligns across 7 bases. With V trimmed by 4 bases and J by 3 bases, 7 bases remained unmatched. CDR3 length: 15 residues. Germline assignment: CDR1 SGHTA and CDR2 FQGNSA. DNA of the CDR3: TGTGCCAGCAGCTCTAACAGGGGTGGGACAGATACGCAGTATTTT. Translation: CASSSNRGGTDTQYF.

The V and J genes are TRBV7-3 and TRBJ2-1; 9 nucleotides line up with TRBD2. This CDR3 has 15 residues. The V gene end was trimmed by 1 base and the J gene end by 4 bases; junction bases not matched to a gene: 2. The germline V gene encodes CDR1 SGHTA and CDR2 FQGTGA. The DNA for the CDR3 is TGTGCCAGCAGCTTAAGCGGGGGGGTATACAATGAGCAGTTCTTC. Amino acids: CASSLSGGVYNEQFF.

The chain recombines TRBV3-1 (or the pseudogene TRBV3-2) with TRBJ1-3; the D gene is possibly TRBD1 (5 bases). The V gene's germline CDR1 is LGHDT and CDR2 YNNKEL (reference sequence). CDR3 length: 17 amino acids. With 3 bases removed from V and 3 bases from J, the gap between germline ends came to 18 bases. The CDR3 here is CASSHLTSGYDGNTIYF. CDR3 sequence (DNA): TGTGCCAGCAGCCATTTAACGTCAGGGTACGATGGAAACACCATATATTTT.

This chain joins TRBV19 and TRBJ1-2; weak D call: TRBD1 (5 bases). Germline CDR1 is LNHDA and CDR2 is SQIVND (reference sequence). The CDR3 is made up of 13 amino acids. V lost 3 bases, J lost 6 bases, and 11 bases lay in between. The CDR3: CASSIRGFDGYTF. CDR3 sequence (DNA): TGTGCCAGTAGTATTCGGGGGTTCGATGGCTACACCTTC.

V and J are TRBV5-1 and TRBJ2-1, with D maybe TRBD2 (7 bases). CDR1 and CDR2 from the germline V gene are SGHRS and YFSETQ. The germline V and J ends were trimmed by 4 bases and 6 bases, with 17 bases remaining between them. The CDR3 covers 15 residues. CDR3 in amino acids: CASSHLGGAGNEQFF. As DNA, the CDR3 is TGCGCCAGCAGCCACCTTGGGGGGGCCGGCAATGAGCAGTTCTTC.

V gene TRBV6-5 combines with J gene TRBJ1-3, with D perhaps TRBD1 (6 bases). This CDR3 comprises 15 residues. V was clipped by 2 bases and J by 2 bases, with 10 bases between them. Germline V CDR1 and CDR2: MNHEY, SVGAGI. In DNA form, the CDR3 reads TGTGCCAGCAGTTACGGGGGGGCAGCTGGAAACACCATATATTTT. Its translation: CASSYGGAAGNTIYF.

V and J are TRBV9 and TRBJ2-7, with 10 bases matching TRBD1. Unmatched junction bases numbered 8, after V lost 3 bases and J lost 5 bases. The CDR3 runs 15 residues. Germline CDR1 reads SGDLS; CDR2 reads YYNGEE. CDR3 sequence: CASSARPGTGDEQYF. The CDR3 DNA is TGTGCCAGCAGCGCCCGACCCGGGACAGGGGACGAGCAGTACTTC.

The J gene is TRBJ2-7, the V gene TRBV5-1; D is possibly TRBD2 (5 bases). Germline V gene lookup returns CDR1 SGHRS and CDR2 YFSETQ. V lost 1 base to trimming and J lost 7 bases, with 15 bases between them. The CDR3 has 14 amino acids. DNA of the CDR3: TGCGCCAGCAGCTTGTCTATTACTACGGGGGAGCAGTACTTC. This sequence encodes CASSLSITTGEQYF.

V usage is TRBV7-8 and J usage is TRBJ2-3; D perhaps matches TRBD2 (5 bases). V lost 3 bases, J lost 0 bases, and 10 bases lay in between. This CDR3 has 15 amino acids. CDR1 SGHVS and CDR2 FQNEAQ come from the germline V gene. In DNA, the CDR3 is TGTGCCAGCAGCTTTGGGGAGATCAGCACAGATACGCAGTATTTT. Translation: CASSFGEISTDTQYF.

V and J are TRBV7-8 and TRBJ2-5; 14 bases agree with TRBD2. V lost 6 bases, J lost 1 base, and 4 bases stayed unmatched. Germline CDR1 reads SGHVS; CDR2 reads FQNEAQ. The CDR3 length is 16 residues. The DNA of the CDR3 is TGTGCCAGCAGTCCGGGGACTAGCGGGAGCCAAGAGACCCAGTACTTC. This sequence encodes CASSPGTSGSQETQYF.